This entry is about one T cell receptor beta chain. The antigen is undetermined. As to treatment: roughly 20 received Ad26.COV2.S at low or high dose, single or two shots; 5 received placebo; per-sample allocation not given. Sampling was done on day 63 after the first vaccine or placebo injection. This specimen comes from a study of Ad26.COV2.S vaccination and SARS-CoV-2 variants. In the study overall: Trial arm assignment for the donor was COV1001 Ad26.COV2.S.

Measured with immunoSEQ multiplex PCR; TCRdb has only the in-frame clones, and not every one. The table has about 280,000 clones, 80% to 90% seen once; the top ten hold about 3.5%. The CDR3 covers 16 residues. Germline V gives CDR1 KGHSH, CDR2 LQKENI. Trimming cost V 0 bases and J 4 bases, with 14 bases left between them. Whole-study findings and limits: Non-spike TCR breadth showed similarity between vaccine and placebo recipients. Among vaccine recipients, spike-specific TCR breadth exceeded that of placebo recipients.

The sequencing used peripheral blood, collected in a trial of Ad26.COV2.S vaccine versus placebo. V and J are TRBV18 and TRBJ2-3; D is possibly TRBD2 (6 bases). This sequence was found in a person aged 18 to 65 who received the Ad26.COV2.S COVID-19 vaccine or a placebo. This CDR3 is CASSPPSGSGPDTQYF. Written as DNA, the CDR3 is TGTGCCAGCTCACCACCGTCCGGGAGTGGGCCAGATACGCAGTATTTT.